This TCR beta chain was retrieved from a study of T cells in localized non-small cell lung cancer. TCRdb's table, derived via immunoSEQ multiplex PCR, lists solely in-frame clones and lacks some. The sample lists about 45,000 clones, about 91% occurring once. The CDR3 is 16 residues long. Germline assignment: CDR1 SGHRS and CDR2 YFSETQ. Comment on this clone: One end of the junction does not line up with germline, which may come from a read error.

The specimen comprised PBMCs, sampled before any cancer treatment. This clonotype originated in a woman between 40 and 69 years old with stage II lung adenocarcinoma. The chain couples TRBV5-1 to TRBJ1-6, with TRBD1 matching over 8 bases. CDR3 nucleotide sequence: TGCGCCAGCAGCTTGAATGTGGGACAGGCGGGTTCACCCCCCCACTTT. The encoded protein is CASSLNVGQAGSPPHF.